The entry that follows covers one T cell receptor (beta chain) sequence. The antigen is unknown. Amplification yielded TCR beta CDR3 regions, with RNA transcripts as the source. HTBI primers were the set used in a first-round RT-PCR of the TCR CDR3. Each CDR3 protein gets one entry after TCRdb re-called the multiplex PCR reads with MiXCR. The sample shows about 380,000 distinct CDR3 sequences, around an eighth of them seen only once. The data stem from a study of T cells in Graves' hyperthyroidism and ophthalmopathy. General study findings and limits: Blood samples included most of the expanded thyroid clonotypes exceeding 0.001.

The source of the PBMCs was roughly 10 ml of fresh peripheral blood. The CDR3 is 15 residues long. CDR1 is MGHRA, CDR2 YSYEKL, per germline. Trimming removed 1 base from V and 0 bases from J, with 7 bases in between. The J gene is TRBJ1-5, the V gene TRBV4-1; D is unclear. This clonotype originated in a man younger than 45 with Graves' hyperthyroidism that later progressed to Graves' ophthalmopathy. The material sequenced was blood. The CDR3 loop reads CASSQGLYSNQPQHF. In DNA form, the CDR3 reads TGCGCCAGCAGCCAAGGGCTATATAGCAATCAGCCCCAGCATTTT.